Shown below are 27 T cell receptor beta chains from a single sample sequenced in a study of circulating CD8 cells and anti-PD-1 response in melanoma. Using about 15 ng of total RNA, TCR libraries were made with the QIAseq Immune Repertoire TCR panel. TCRdb recomputed calls from the reads with MiXCR, one row per CDR3 protein. This table has 700 to 850 distinct CDR3 sequences, 9.6% appearing once. From live CD3+CD8+TCRalphabeta+ cells, four PD-1 and/or TIGIT subsets were sorted. The input for sequencing was CD8+ T cells from PBMCs, taken at baseline or after one month of anti-PD-1 therapy (not recorded which). Every receptor here comes from a human donor with melanoma.

In its sample, this clonotype is medium-sized. The chain recombines TRBV19 with TRBJ2-5; D may be TRBD2 (5 bases). The CDR3 spans 15 residues. CDR1 and CDR2 (germline): LNHDA, SQIVND (reference sequence). V was pared by 6 bases and J by 5 bases, with 19 bases between. The CDR3 region is CASRHTPGSMETQYF. Here the CDR3 DNA reads TGTGCCAGTAGGCATACTCCGGGGTCCATGGAGACCCAGTACTTC.

This clonotype came up a few times. The DNA of the CDR3 is TGTGCCAGCAGCTTAGAGGGCAACTCCTACAATGAGCAGTTCTTC. Translating it yields CASSLEGNSYNEQFF. The rearrangement links TRBV7-2 to TRBJ2-1; D unclear. CDR1 and CDR2 from the germline V gene are SGHTA and FQGNSA. Trimming stripped 1 base from V and 0 bases from J, with 7 bases between. The CDR3 covers 15 residues.

In its sample, this clonotype was seen a few times. The chain recombines TRBV12-3 or TRBV12-4 with TRBJ1-4; D remains unclear. CDR3 size: 15 residues. Trimming cost V 6 bases and J 8 bases, with 19 bases left between them. CDR3 bases: TGTGCCAGCAGCCCGCCAGGAAGGGTTTGGGAAAAACTGTTTTTT. It yields the protein CASSPPGRVWEKLFF.

This clonotype counts as medium-sized. The V call is TRBV27, the J call TRBJ2-7, with TRBD1 matching over 9 bases. Trimming at V came to 7 bases and at J to 3 bases, leaving 10 bases not matched to a gene. The CDR3 has 15 amino acids. Looked up from germline, CDR1 is MNHEY and CDR2 is SMNVEV (reference sequence). CDR3 sequence: CASTHTGTGIYEQYF. The CDR3 DNA sequence: TGTGCCAGCACTCACACCGGGACAGGGATCTACGAGCAGTACTTC.

In its sample, this clonotype ranks as medium-sized (0.01 to 0.1%). This chain connects TRBV24-1 to TRBJ2-3; 9 bases are a match to TRBD2. The V segment lost 7 bases and the J segment 2 bases; nucleotides outside the gene matches: 3. This CDR3 spans 14 amino acids. CDR1 is KGHDR and CDR2 is SFDVKD in the germline V gene. CDR3 sequence (DNA): TGTGCCACCAGCAAGCGGGGGGACACAGATACGCAGTATTTT. Translated: CATSKRGDTDTQYF.

This clonotype was counted a few times. V usage is TRBV20-1 and J usage is TRBJ2-4, with D tentatively TRBD1 (5 bases). Germline V gene data show CDR1 as DFQATT and CDR2 as SNEGSKA (reference sequence). V lost 6 bases and J 2 bases, leaving 17 bases between the germline ends. The CDR3 sequence is 15 residues long. CDR3 nucleotides: TGCAGTGCGAGTAGCTTGGCAGGGACCAAAAACATTCAGTACTTC. This translates into CSASSLAGTKNIQYF.

This clonotype was seen only a few times. This rearrangement joins TRBV12-3 or TRBV12-4 to TRBJ2-3; no firm D call. There are 14 residues in the CDR3. V lost 4 bases and J 4 bases, leaving 12 bases between the germline ends. The CDR3 here is CASSSHGPADTQYF. DNA of the CDR3: TGTGCCAGCAGTTCTCACGGACCCGCAGATACGCAGTATTTT.

This clonotype rates as medium-sized. This sequence joins TRBV5-4 and TRBJ1-5; no clear D. The CDR3 runs to 13 residues. Germline CDR1 and CDR2: SGHNT and YYREEE (reference sequence). Trimming cost V 2 bases and J 6 bases, with 9 bases left between them. CDR3 bases: TGTGCCAGCAGCTTTGATCTCAGTCAGCCCCAGCATTTT. Protein product: CASSFDLSQPQHF.

This clonotype is judged medium-sized. The chain carries TRBV19 and TRBJ1-6, with unresolved D. CDR1 and CDR2 (germline): LNHDA, SQIVND (reference sequence). CDR3 length equals 12 residues. Trimming stripped 8 bases from V and 10 bases from J, with 12 bases between. This CDR3 reads CASGTGSSPLHF. CDR3 bases: TGTGCCAGTGGAACCGGGAGCTCACCCCTCCACTTT.

This clonotype qualifies as medium-sized. The chain has TRBV4-3 and TRBJ2-1, with 16 bases identical to TRBD2. CDR1 is LGHNA and CDR2 is YSLEER in the germline V gene. The CDR3 covers 16 residues. The J segment lost 8 bases and the V segment lost 0 bases, leaving 1 base of the junction unmatched. In DNA form, the CDR3 reads TGCGCCAGCAGCCAAGAGGGACTAGCGGGGGGGTATGAGCAGTTCTTC. This sequence encodes CASSQEGLAGGYEQFF.

In this sample, this clonotype is medium-sized. The chain combines TRBV5-6 with TRBJ1-1, with 9 bases matching TRBD1. This CDR3 spans 17 amino acids. Germline V gives CDR1 SGHDT, CDR2 YYEEEE. The V gene end was trimmed by 3 bases and the J gene end by 5 bases; junction bases not matched to a gene: 14. The CDR3 loop reads CASSSPDRGFRRTEAFF. CDR3 nucleotide sequence: TGTGCCAGCAGCTCCCCGGACAGGGGCTTTCGAAGGACTGAAGCTTTCTTT.

This clonotype is classed as medium-sized (0.01 to 0.1%). The chain uses TRBV19 and TRBJ2-7; 7 bases are shared with TRBD1. J lost 5 bases, V lost 0 bases, and 7 bases had no gene match. CDR1 and CDR2 (germline): LNHDA, SQIVND (reference sequence). The CDR3 is 15 residues long. The CDR3: CASSIESDRMDEQYF. The DNA for the CDR3 is TGTGCCAGTAGTATAGAGTCGGACAGGATGGACGAGCAGTACTTC.

By its share, this clonotype is medium-sized. The rearrangement uses TRBV19 and TRBJ1-2; TRBD1 might be the D (5 bases). The germline V gene has CDR1 LNHDA and CDR2 SQIVND (reference sequence). The ends were cut back, 4 bases at V and 8 bases at J, with 14 bases in the middle. This CDR3 is built from 13 residues. CDR3 nucleotides: TGTGCCAGTAGTACAGAGGGGATGAAGGGCTACACCTTC. This gives the protein CASSTEGMKGYTF.

This clonotype qualifies as large. This chain uses TRBV19 with TRBJ2-1; TRBD2 is a possible D gene (5 bases). V was trimmed by 7 bases and J by 7 bases, leaving 14 bases between them. Per the germline V gene, CDR1 is LNHDA and CDR2 is SQIVND (reference sequence). This CDR3 comprises 13 residues. The CDR3 loop reads CASTDITGNEQFF. CDR3 nucleotides: TGTGCCAGTACCGATATCACGGGAAATGAGCAGTTCTTC.

This clonotype qualifies as large. This chain joins TRBV10-3 and TRBJ2-7; 7 bases match TRBD1. Germline V gene lookup returns CDR1 ENHRY and CDR2 SYGVKD. CDR3 size: 12 residues. The V segment lost 9 bases and the J segment 7 bases; nucleotides outside the gene matches: 9. The CDR3 loop reads CAMGQSFWEQYF. Written as DNA, the CDR3 is TGTGCCATGGGACAGTCTTTCTGGGAGCAGTACTTC.

The chain carries TRBV7-9 and TRBJ2-7; 8 bases map to TRBD1. The CDR3 covers 17 residues. The trim removed 4 bases at V and 1 base at J, leaving 12 bases unmatched. Germline lookup yields CDR1 SEHNR and CDR2 FQNEAQ (reference sequence). CDR3 DNA: TGTGCCAGCAGCTCGCACCCGGACAGGGAACGATCCTACGAGCAGTACTTC. Translated, it gives CASSSHPDRERSYEQYF.

This sequence joins TRBV19 and TRBJ1-1, with D perhaps TRBD1 (6 bases). The V end lost 7 bases, the J end lost 3 bases, and 12 bases lay between the germline ends. There are 13 residues in the CDR3. Germline V gene data show CDR1 as LNHDA and CDR2 as SQIVND (reference sequence). The CDR3 here is CASTLGGHTEAFF. The CDR3 nucleotides are TGTGCCAGTACCCTGGGGGGCCACACTGAAGCTTTCTTT.

This clonotype is labeled as medium-sized. The J gene is TRBJ2-1, the V gene TRBV9, with D possibly matching TRBD2 (6 bases). Deletions cut 3 bases from V and 8 bases from J, with 15 bases between. The length of the CDR3 is 14 residues. The germline CDR1 and CDR2 sequences are SGDLS and YYNGEE. CDR3 coding DNA: TGTGCCAGCAGCGGACTAGGAGGGAACGATGAGCAGTTCTTC. As protein: CASSGLGGNDEQFF.

This chain connects TRBV4-3 to TRBJ2-7; the D gene is possibly TRBD1 (6 bases). This CDR3 has 13 residues. Trimming stripped 3 bases from V and 5 bases from J, with 11 bases between. Germline V lookup: CDR1 LGHNA, CDR2 YSLEER. This CDR3 is CASSHRQADEQYF. CDR3 in DNA: TGCGCCAGCAGCCACCGACAGGCGGACGAGCAGTACTTC.

In this sample, this clonotype turned up a few times. This sequence joins TRBV7-8 and TRBJ2-3, with a possible D match to TRBD2 (5 bases). This CDR3 region has 14 residues. The germline gives CDR1 SGHVS, CDR2 FQNEAQ. Trimming pared 4 bases from V and 4 bases from J, leaving 12 bases between. CDR3 residues: CASSSRRGSDTQYF. In DNA form, the CDR3 reads TGTGCCAGCAGCTCGCGACGGGGATCAGATACGCAGTATTTT.

This clonotype has a handful of counts. The V call is TRBV6-4, the J call TRBJ1-1, with TRBD1 matching 7 bases. The CDR3 spans 15 residues. Trimming took 6 bases from V and 5 from J; bases not matched to a gene: 12. Looked up from germline, CDR1 is MRHNA and CDR2 is SNTAGT. The CDR3 protein is CASSTREGARTEAFF. In DNA form, the CDR3 reads TGTGCCAGCAGCACAAGGGAGGGGGCGCGGACTGAAGCTTTCTTT.

By sample share, this clonotype is large (0.1 to 1%). The chain has TRBV7-3 and TRBJ2-6; D call uncertain. The germline V and J ends were trimmed by 4 bases and 4 bases, with 23 bases remaining between them. The germline V gene encodes CDR1 SGHTA and CDR2 FQGTGA. The CDR3 runs 19 residues. The CDR3 loop reads CASSSSPGFILGGANVLTF. CDR3 in DNA: TGTGCCAGCAGCTCCAGCCCCGGATTCATACTTGGGGGGGCCAACGTCCTGACTTTC.

This clonotype is medium-sized. J is TRBJ2-7 and V is TRBV29-1; no definite D call. The germline V gene has CDR1 SQVTM and CDR2 ANQGSEA. V was pared by 1 base and J by 2 bases, with 6 bases between. The CDR3 has 12 residues. The CDR3 DNA reads TGCAGCGTTGAAGGCAGGACCTACGAGCAGTACTTC. Protein: CSVEGRTYEQYF.

This clonotype rates as medium-sized (0.01 to 0.1%). V is TRBV24-1 and J is TRBJ1-6; no clear D. CDR1 is KGHDR and CDR2 is SFDVKD in the germline V gene. Trimming took 11 bases from V and 0 from J, leaving 19 bases between them. This CDR3 is built from 17 residues. The CDR3 bases are TGTGCCAATGTAAAACAGCCTTGGAGCTCCTATAATTCACCCCTCCACTTT. Protein sequence: CANVKQPWSSYNSPLHF.

This clonotype qualifies as medium-sized (0.01 to 0.1%). In DNA, the CDR3 is TGTGCCAGCAGCTCACAGCAGGGTTTGAGGACAGATACGCAGTATTTT. Amino acid sequence: CASSSQQGLRTDTQYF. The rearrangement uses TRBV7-2 and TRBJ2-3; the D gene is possibly TRBD1 (5 bases). The germline V gene encodes CDR1 SGHTA and CDR2 FQGNSA. The CDR3 runs to 16 residues. V lost 4 bases to trimming and J lost 3 bases, with 17 bases between them.

In its sample, this clonotype is medium-sized. The rearrangement uses TRBV6-2 or TRBV6-3 and TRBJ2-7; 9 bases agree with TRBD2. J gave up 4 bases and V 2 bases, and 3 bases lay outside the gene matches. CDR1 and CDR2 (germline): MNHEY, SVGEGT. The CDR3 is made up of 14 amino acids. The CDR3 bases are TGTGCCAGCAGTTACGGACTAGCGAGATACGAGCAGTACTTC. Translation: CASSYGLARYEQYF.

This clonotype is medium-sized by share. This rearrangement joins TRBV12-5 to TRBJ2-2; 8 positions match TRBD1. In germline, CDR1 is LGHNT, CDR2 FRNRAP. Trimming took 5 bases from V and 7 from J; bases not matched to a gene: 6. This CDR3 comprises 14 residues. The CDR3 reads CASGLRGLGGELFF. The CDR3 DNA is TGTGCTAGTGGTCTCAGGGGGCTTGGCGGGGAGCTGTTTTTT.